This T cell receptor beta chain was retrieved from a study of control samples from healthy donors and cancer patients. Only in-frame clones appear in the TCRdb table, and some are missing; sequencing was by immunoSEQ multiplex PCR. The sample yields about 84,000 clones, 91% seen once. The CDR3 contains 14 residues. CDR1 and CDR2 from the germline V gene are LGHDT and YNNKEL (reference sequence). V lost 6 bases, J lost 3 bases, and 5 bases stayed unmatched. This receptor was obtained from a man aged 25-45 years in good health. The J gene is TRBJ1-3, the V gene TRBV3-1 (or the pseudogene TRBV3-2); TRBD1 agrees at 7 bases. Sequenced sample: blood. The CDR3 reads CASSTGVFGNTIYF. DNA of the CDR3: TGTGCCAGCAGTACAGGGGTCTTTGGAAACACCATATATTTT.